These 15 T cell receptor beta chains came from one sample sequenced in a study of T cells in Graves' hyperthyroidism and ophthalmopathy. RNA transcripts yielded amplified TCR beta CDR3 regions. The HTBI primer set was used in a first-round RT-PCR of the TCR CDR3. TCRdb analysed the multiplex PCR reads with MiXCR anew, one entry per CDR3 protein. Here the sample spans approximately 690,000 distinct CDR3 sequences, roughly 20% being singletons. The sample consisted of blood. All receptors derive from a man aged 25-40 years with Graves' ophthalmopathy.

V and J are TRBV7-9 and TRBJ1-4; no clear D gene. The CDR3 is 14 amino acids. In germline, CDR1 is SEHNR, CDR2 FQNEAQ (reference sequence). V shed 5 bases and J shed 7 bases, with 14 bases lying between them. The CDR3 DNA reads TGTGCCAGCAGCCCCCGAGCCGAGGGTGAAAAACTGTTTTTT. Translated, it gives CASSPRAEGEKLFF. Combining the CDR3 with reference TRBV7-9 and TRBJ1-4 gives the whole variable domain DTGVSQNPRHKITKRGQNVTFRCDPISEHNRLYWYRQTLGQGPEFLTYFQNEAQLEKSRLLSDRFSAERPKGSFSTLEIQRTEQGDSAMYLCASSPRAEGEKLFFGSGTQLSVL.

This clonotype was counted at least ten times. The genes are TRBV3-1 and TRBJ2-4, with 13 bases matching TRBD2. The V segment lost 3 bases and the J segment 1 base; nucleotides outside the gene matches: 0. Looked up from germline, CDR1 is LGHDT and CDR2 is YNNKEL (reference sequence). The CDR3 is 16 amino acids. Written as DNA, the CDR3 is TGTGCCAGCAGCCAGACTAGCGGGAGGGCCAAAAACATTCAGTACTTC. Protein product: CASSQTSGRAKNIQYF.

This clonotype appeared many times. The J gene is TRBJ2-5, the V gene TRBV11-2; D gene unclear. The V end lost 0 bases, the J end lost 4 bases, and 6 bases lay between the germline ends. The CDR3 extends over 13 amino acids. Looked up from germline, CDR1 is SGHAT and CDR2 is FQNNGV. The CDR3, as DNA: TGTGCCAGCAGCTTAGATGGTGGAGAGACCCAGTACTTC. This sequence encodes CASSLDGGETQYF.

The rearrangement uses TRBV7-8 and TRBJ1-6; a weak D match, TRBD1 (6 bases). Trimming cost V 4 bases and J 6 bases, with 16 bases left between them. This CDR3 is built from 16 residues. The germline V gene encodes CDR1 SGHVS and CDR2 FQNEAQ. The CDR3 sequence: CASSSRQDSRNSPLHF. Here the CDR3 DNA reads TGTGCCAGCAGCTCCCGACAGGATTCTCGTAATTCACCCCTCCACTTT.

This clonotype has a count of ten or more. The CDR3 DNA reads TGTGCCAGCAGCGGCCTTGGTTGGGGGACAGGGCCCTACAATGAGCAGTTCTTC. Protein sequence: CASSGLGWGTGPYNEQFF. The chain recombines TRBV6-1 with TRBJ2-1, with 9 bases aligning to TRBD1. CDR1 is MNHNS, CDR2 SASEGT, per germline. The CDR3 sequence is 18 residues long. The V gene end was trimmed by 6 bases and the J gene end by 2 bases; junction bases not matched to a gene: 14.

CDR3 nucleotide sequence: TGTGCCAGCAGTTGGGGAACCTACTACGAGCAGTACTTC. Its protein product is CASSWGTYYEQYF. The rearrangement links TRBV6-5 to TRBJ2-7; D not resolved. This CDR3 contains 13 residues. Germline V lookup: CDR1 MNHEY, CDR2 SVGAGI. The germline V and J ends were trimmed by 4 bases and 3 bases, with 10 bases remaining between them.

The sample holds many counts of this clonotype. The chain links TRBV20-1 to TRBJ2-7, with 8 positions matching TRBD2. Germline V gene lookup returns CDR1 DFQATT and CDR2 SNEGSKA (reference sequence). The V segment lost 2 bases and the J segment 0 bases; nucleotides outside the gene matches: 9. CDR3 size: 16 residues. The CDR3: CSARPRLAQSSYEQYF. The DNA for the CDR3 is TGCAGTGCTAGACCCCGACTAGCGCAGAGCTCCTACGAGCAGTACTTC.

The CDR3 DNA reads as TGTGCCAGCAGCTACCCGCGAGGGGGAGGCACTAGCGGGAGTGGGTCCTACAATGAGCAGTTCTTC. Translation gives CASSYPRGGGTSGSGSYNEQFF. This sequence joins TRBV11-2 and TRBJ2-1; TRBD2 matches 11 bases. The CDR3 is 22 amino acids. Unmatched junction bases numbered 21, after V lost 4 bases and J lost 1 base. Germline values: CDR1 SGHAT, CDR2 FQNNGV.

The table lists this clonotype with a few counts. The chain is built from TRBV6-1 and TRBJ2-3; 9 bases agree with TRBD1. Trimming cost V 4 bases and J 2 bases; bases outside gene matches: 7. In germline, CDR1 is MNHNS, CDR2 SASEGT. The CDR3 has 16 amino acids. The CDR3 coding sequence is TGTGCCAGCAGTGCCTGGACAGGGGCCTCCACAGATACGCAGTATTTT. This codes for CASSAWTGASTDTQYF.

The chain is built from TRBV28 and TRBJ1-6, with D hard to call. The CDR3 has 17 amino acids. Germline V gene sequence: CDR1 MDHEN, CDR2 SYDVKM. Deletions cut 4 bases from V and 1 base from J, with 14 bases between. The CDR3 loop reads CASSSRFAGSYNSPLHF. CDR3 bases: TGTGCCAGCAGTTCCCGTTTCGCAGGTTCCTATAATTCACCCCTCCACTTT.

The table lists this clonotype with a few counts. This sequence joins TRBV28 and TRBJ2-5; the match to TRBD2 covers 9 bases. In germline, CDR1 is MDHEN, CDR2 SYDVKM. The CDR3 runs 17 residues. V shed 1 base and J 4 bases; nucleotides not matched to a gene: 10. The CDR3 DNA follows: TGTGCCAGCAGTTTATCTTCCGGGACTAGCTATTCAGAGACCCAGTACTTC. Protein: CASSLSSGTSYSETQYF. The complete variable domain, with remaining parts taken from reference TRBV28 and TRBJ2-5, reads DVKVTQSSRYLVKRTGEKVFLECVQDMDHENMFWYRQDPGLGLRLIYFSYDVKMKEKGDIPEGYSVSREKKERFSLILESASTNQTSMYLCASSLSSGTSYSETQYFGPGTRLLVL.

This clonotype has a handful of counts. This rearrangement joins TRBV7-8 to TRBJ2-2, with 12 bases lining up with TRBD2. This CDR3 contains 16 residues. The germline V gene encodes CDR1 SGHVS and CDR2 FQNEAQ. V was clipped by 4 bases and J by 3 bases; unmatched bases: 3. Written as DNA, the CDR3 is TGTGCCAGCAGCTCGCTAGCGGGAGGGGACACCGGGGAGCTGTTTTTT. As protein: CASSSLAGGDTGELFF.

This clonotype turned up a few times. V is TRBV20-1 and J is TRBJ2-1; 12 nucleotides line up with TRBD2. V lost 3 bases to trimming and J lost 7 bases; unmatched junction nucleotides: 4. CDR1 and CDR2 from the germline V gene are DFQATT and SNEGSKA (reference sequence). This CDR3 comprises 14 residues. DNA of the CDR3: TGCAGTGCTAGCAGGACTAGCGGGACAAATGAGCAGTTCTTC. As protein: CSASRTSGTNEQFF.

For this clonotype: One junction end does not reproduce the germline sequence, and a read error may be involved. This chain connects TRBV7-3 to TRBJ2-3; 7 bases are shared with TRBD1. The CDR3 spans 17 residues. Germline values: CDR1 SGHTA, CDR2 FQGTGA. In nucleotides, the CDR3 is TGTACCAGCAGCTTAACTCCCCAGGGGGTGGTTGGCCATACGCAGTATTTT. Residues: CTSSLTPQGVVGHTQYF.

This clonotype was seen only a few times. The chain couples TRBV7-9 to TRBJ2-2, with a weak D call TRBD2 (6 bases). Trimming pared 11 bases from V and 3 bases from J, leaving 13 bases between. CDR3 length: 13 residues. CDR1 and CDR2 from the germline V gene are SEHNR and FQNEAQ (reference sequence). The CDR3 region is CAFWGDYTGELFF. DNA for the CDR3: TGTGCCTTTTGGGGGGATTACACCGGGGAGCTGTTTTTT.